This T cell receptor (beta chain) appears in the sequencing data of a study of T cells after posttransplantation cyclophosphamide. Overall study findings and caveats: Later post-transplant blood repertoires were often dominated by donor CD8+ memory clones.

Only in-frame clones appear in the TCRdb table, and some are missing; sequencing was by immunoSEQ multiplex PCR. The data hold some 66,000 clones, with just over 90% observed a single time. A word on this clone: What it binds is unknown.

The CDR3 length is 16 residues. CDR1 is KGHSH, CDR2 LQKENI, per germline. V lost 3 bases and J 0 bases, leaving 11 bases between the germline ends. The clonotype comes from a woman between 25 and 40 years old in good health and a related stem cell transplant donor. This chain uses TRBV18 with TRBJ2-2, with a weak D call TRBD2 (6 bases). Source material: PBMCs. The CDR3 reads CASSPRGGTNTGELFF. The DNA of the CDR3 is TGTGCCAGCTCACCCCGGGGAGGCACGAACACCGGGGAGCTGTTTTTT. Based on the CDR3 plus reference TRBV18 and TRBJ2-2, the full variable domain is NAGVMQNPRHLVRRRGQEARLRCSPMKGHSHVYWYRQLPEEGLKFMVYLQKENIIDESGMPKERFSAEFPKEGPSILRIQQVVRGDSAAYFCASSPRGGTNTGELFFGEGSRLTVL.